The 2 T cell receptor beta chains given below trace back to one sample, sequenced in a study of cytomegalovirus exposure and HLA in healthy donors. Primers: 60 Vbeta forward and 13 Jbeta reverse. Using immunoSEQ multiplex PCR, the repertoire was profiled, and TCRdb retains in-frame clones only, with some absent. The sample lists some 140,000 clones; 80% were seen once. Sequenced material: PBMCs. These TCRs come from a male donor in good health and CMV-seropositive.

This clone was counted a few times. This rearrangement joins TRBV15 to TRBJ1-4; D ambiguous. The CDR3 has 16 residues. V was clipped by 0 bases and J by 7 bases, with 15 bases between them. The germline V gene has CDR1 LNHNV and CDR2 YYDKDF (reference sequence). CDR3 region: CATSRDRGIESEKLFF. The CDR3 coding sequence is TGTGCCACCAGCAGAGATCGAGGGATCGAGAGTGAAAAACTGTTTTTT. Drawing the rest from reference TRBV15 and TRBJ1-4, the complete variable domain is DAMVIQNPRYQVTQFGKPVTLSCSQTLNHNVMYWYQQKSSQAPKLLFHYYDKDFNNEADTPDNFQSRRPNTSFCFLDIRSPGLGDTAMYLCATSRDRGIESEKLFFGSGTQLSVL.

The DNA for the CDR3 is TGTGCCTGCAAAGCCACGAGCGATGAAAAACTGTTTTTT. This sequence encodes CACKATSDEKLFF. The chain combines TRBV30 with TRBJ1-4, with D unclear. V dropped 6 bases and J dropped 6 bases, with 14 bases sitting between them. Per the germline V gene, CDR1 is GTSNPN and CDR2 is SVGIG (reference sequence). CDR3 length equals 13 residues.